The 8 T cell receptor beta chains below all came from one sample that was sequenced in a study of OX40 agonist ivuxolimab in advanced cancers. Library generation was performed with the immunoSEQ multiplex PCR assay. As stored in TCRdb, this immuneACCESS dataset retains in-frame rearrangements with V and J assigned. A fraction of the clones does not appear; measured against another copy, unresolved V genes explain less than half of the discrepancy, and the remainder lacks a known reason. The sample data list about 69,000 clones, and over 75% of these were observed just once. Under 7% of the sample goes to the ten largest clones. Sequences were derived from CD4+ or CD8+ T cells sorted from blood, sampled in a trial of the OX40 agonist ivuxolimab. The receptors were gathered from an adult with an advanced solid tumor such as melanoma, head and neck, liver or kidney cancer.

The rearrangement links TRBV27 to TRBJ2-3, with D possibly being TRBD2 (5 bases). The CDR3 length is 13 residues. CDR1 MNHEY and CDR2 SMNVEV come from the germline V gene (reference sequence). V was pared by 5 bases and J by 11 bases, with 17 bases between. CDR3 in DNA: TGTGCCAGCAGTCCGGGTGAACTAGTGAAGCAGTATTTT. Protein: CASSPGELVKQYF.

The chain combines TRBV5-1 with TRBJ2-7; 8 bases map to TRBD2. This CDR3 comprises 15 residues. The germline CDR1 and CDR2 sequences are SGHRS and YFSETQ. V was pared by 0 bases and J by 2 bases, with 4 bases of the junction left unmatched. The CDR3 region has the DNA TGCGCCAGCAGCTTGGATGATAGCGGGGCCTACGAGCAGTACTTC. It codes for CASSLDDSGAYEQYF.

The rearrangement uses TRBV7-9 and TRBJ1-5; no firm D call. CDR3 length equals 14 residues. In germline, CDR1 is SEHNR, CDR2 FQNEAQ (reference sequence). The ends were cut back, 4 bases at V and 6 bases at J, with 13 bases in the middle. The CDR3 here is CASSSDGGSQPQHF. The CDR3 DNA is TGTGCCAGCAGCTCGGACGGAGGCTCTCAGCCCCAGCATTTT.

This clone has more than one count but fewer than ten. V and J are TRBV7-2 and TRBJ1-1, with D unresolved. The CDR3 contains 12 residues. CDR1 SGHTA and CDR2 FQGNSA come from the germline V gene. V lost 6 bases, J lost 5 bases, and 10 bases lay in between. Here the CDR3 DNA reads TGTGCCAGCAGTGGATCGGGGACTGAAGCTTTCTTT. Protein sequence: CASSGSGTEAFF.

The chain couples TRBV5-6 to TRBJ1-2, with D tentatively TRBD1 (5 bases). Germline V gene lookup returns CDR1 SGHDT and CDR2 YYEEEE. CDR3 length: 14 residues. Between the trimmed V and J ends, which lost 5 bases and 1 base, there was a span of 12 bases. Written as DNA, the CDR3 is TGTGCCAGCAGGACAGAGAACAATAACTATGGCTACACCTTC. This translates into CASRTENNNYGYTF.

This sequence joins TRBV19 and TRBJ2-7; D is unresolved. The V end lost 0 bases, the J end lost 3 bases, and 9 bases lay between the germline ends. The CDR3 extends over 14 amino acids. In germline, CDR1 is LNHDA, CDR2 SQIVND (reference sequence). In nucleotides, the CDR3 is TGTGCCAGTAGTATAGATCTAGATTTCTACGAGCAGTACTTC. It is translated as CASSIDLDFYEQYF.

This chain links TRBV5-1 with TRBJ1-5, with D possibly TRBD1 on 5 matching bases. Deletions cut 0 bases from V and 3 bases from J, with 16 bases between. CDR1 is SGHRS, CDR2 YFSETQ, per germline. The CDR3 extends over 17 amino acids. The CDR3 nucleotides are TGCGCCAGCAGCTTGGCCAGCTCAGGGTTGGTCAATCAGCCCCAGCATTTT. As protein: CASSLASSGLVNQPQHF.

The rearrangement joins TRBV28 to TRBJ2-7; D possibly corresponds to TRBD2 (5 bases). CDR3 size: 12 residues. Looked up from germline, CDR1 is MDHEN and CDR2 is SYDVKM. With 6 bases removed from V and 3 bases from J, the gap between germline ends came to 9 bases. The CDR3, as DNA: TGTGCCAGCAGCTGGACTCTCTACGAGCAGTACTTC. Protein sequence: CASSWTLYEQYF.